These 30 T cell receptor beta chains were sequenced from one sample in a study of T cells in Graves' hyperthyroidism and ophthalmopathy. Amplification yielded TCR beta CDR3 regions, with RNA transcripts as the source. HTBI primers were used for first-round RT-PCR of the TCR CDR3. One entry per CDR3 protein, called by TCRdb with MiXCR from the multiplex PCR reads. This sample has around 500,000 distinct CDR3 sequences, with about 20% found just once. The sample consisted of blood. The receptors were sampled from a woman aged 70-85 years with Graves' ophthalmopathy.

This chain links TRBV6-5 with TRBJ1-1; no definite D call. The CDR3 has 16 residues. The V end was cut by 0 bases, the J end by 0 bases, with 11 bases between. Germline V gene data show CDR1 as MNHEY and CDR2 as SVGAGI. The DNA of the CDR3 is TGTGCCAGCAGTTACTCGCGCACCTTCATGAACACTGAAGCTTTCTTT. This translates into CASSYSRTFMNTEAFF.

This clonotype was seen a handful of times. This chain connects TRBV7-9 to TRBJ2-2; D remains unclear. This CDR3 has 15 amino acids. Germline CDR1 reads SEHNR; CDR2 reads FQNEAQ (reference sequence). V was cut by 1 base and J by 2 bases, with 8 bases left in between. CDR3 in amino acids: CASSLVKGNTGELFF. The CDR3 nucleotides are TGTGCCAGCAGCTTAGTGAAGGGAAACACCGGGGAGCTGTTTTTT.

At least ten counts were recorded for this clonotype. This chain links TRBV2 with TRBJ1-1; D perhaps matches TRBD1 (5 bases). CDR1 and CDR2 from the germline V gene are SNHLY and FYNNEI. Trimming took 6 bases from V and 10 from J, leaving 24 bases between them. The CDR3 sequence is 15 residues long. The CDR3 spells CASRRGTEGIFGAFF. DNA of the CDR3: TGTGCCAGCAGGAGGGGCACAGAAGGGATTTTTGGAGCTTTCTTT.

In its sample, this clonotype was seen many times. The CDR3 region has the DNA TGTGCCAGCAGCATGGGGAGGGCGAATTTGGGGGAGCTGTTTTTT. Protein: CASSMGRANLGELFF. The genes are TRBV6-1 and TRBJ2-2; 7 bases line up with TRBD2. The V gene end was trimmed by 6 bases and the J gene end by 8 bases; junction bases not matched to a gene: 12. Germline CDR1 is MNHNS and CDR2 is SASEGT. This CDR3 has 15 amino acids.

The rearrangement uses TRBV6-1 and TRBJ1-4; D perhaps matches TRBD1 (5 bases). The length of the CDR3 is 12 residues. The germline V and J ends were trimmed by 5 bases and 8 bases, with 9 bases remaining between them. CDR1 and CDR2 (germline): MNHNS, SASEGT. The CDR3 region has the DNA TGTGCCAGCAGTTTTCAGGGAGAAAAACTGTTTTTT. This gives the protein CASSFQGEKLFF.

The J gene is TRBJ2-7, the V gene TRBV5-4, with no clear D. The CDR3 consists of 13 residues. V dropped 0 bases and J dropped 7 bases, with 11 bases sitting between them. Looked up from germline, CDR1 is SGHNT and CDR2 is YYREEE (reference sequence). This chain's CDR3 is CASSLVGQPEQYF. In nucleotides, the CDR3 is TGTGCCAGCAGCTTGGTTGGGCAACCGGAGCAGTACTTC.

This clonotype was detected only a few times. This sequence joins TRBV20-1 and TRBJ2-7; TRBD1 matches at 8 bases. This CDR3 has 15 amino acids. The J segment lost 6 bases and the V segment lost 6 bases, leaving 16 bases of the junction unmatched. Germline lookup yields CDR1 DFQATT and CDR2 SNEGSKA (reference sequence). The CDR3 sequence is CSAPQAGTGSFEQYF. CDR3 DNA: TGCAGTGCGCCCCAGGCCGGGACAGGATCTTTCGAGCAGTACTTC.

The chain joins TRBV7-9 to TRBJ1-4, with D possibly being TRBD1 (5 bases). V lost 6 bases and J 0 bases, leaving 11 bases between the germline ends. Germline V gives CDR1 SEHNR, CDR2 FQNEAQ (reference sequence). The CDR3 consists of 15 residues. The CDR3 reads CASRATAATNEKLFF. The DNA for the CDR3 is TGTGCCAGCAGGGCGACAGCTGCAACTAATGAAAAACTGTTTTTT.

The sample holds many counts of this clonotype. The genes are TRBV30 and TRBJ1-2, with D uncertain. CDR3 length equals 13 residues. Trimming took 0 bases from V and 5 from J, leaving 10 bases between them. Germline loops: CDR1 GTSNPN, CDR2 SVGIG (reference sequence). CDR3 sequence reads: CAWSVRRVYGYTF. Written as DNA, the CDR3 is TGTGCCTGGAGTGTACGGAGGGTTTATGGCTACACCTTC.

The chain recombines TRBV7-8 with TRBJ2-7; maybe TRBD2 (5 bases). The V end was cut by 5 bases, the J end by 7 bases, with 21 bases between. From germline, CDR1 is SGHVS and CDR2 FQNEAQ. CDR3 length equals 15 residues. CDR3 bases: TGTGCCAGCAGCCCGACCCCTCTTTTTGGAGGTGAGCAGTACTTC. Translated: CASSPTPLFGGEQYF.

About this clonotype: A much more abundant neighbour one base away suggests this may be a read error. The CDR3 reads CAASDHSAYNEQFF. The CDR3 region has the DNA TGTGCCGCCAGTGATCACTCAGCGTACAATGAGCAGTTCTTC. V gene TRBV24-1 combines with J gene TRBJ2-1; D unclear. Per germline, CDR1 KGHDR and CDR2 SFDVKD. There are 14 residues in the CDR3.

CDR3 in amino acids: CATRTGGSNTGELFF. The CDR3 DNA reads as TGTGCCACAAGGACAGGGGGCTCGAACACCGGGGAGCTGTTTTTT. V is TRBV6-2 or TRBV6-3 and J is TRBJ2-2; 11 bases align to TRBD1. Trimming at V came to 10 bases and at J to 0 bases, leaving 4 bases not matched to a gene. The CDR3 is made up of 15 amino acids. Germline V CDR1 and CDR2: MNHEY, SVGEGT.

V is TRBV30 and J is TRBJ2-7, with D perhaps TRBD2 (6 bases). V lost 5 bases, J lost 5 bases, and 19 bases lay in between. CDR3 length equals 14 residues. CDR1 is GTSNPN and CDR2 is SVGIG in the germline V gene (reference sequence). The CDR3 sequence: CAWAFRGLHNEQYF. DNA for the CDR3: TGTGCCTGGGCCTTTCGGGGACTTCACAACGAGCAGTACTTC.

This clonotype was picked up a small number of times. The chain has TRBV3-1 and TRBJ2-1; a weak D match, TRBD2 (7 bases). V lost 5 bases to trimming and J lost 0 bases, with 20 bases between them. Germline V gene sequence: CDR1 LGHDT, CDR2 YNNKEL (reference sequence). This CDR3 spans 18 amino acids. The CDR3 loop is CASSVRSGGFTSYNEQFF. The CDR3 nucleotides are TGTGCCAGCAGCGTACGGTCGGGGGGCTTCACCTCCTACAATGAGCAGTTCTTC.

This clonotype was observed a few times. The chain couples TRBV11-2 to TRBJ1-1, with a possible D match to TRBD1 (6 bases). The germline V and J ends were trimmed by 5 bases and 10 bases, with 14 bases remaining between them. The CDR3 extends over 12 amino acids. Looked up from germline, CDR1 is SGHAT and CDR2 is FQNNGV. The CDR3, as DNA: TGTGCCAGCAGCGGGCGACAGGAAAGAGCTTTCTTT. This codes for CASSGRQERAFF. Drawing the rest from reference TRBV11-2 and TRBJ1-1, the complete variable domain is EAGVAQSPRYKIIEKRQSVAFWCNPISGHATLYWYQQILGQGPKLLIQFQNNGVVDDSQLPKDRFSAERLKGVDSTLKIQPAKLEDSAVYLCASSGRQERAFFGQGTRLTVV.

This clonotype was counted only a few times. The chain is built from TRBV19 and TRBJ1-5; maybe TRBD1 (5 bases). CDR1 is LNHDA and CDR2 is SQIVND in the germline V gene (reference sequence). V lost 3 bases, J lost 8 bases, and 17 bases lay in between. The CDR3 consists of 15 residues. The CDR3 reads CASSISSVWGEPQHF. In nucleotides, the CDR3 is TGTGCCAGTAGTATTAGTTCGGTGTGGGGGGAGCCCCAGCATTTT.

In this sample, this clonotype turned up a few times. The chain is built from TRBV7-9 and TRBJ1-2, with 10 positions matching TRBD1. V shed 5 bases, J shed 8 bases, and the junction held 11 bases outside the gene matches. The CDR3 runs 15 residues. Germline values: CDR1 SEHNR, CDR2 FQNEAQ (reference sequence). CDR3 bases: TGTGCCAGCAGCGCCTCCGGGACAGGGGCTTCCGGCTACACCTTC. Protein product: CASSASGTGASGYTF. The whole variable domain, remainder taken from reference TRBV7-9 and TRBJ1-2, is DTGVSQNPRHKITKRGQNVTFRCDPISEHNRLYWYRQTLGQGPEFLTYFQNEAQLEKSRLLSDRFSAERPKGSFSTLEIQRTEQGDSAMYLCASSASGTGASGYTFGSGTRLTVV.

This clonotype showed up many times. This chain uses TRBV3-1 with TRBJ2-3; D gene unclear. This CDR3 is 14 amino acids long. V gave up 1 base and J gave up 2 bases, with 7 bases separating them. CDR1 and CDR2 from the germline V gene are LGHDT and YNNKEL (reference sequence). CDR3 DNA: TGTGCCAGCAGCCAAGGTGTGACCACAGATACGCAGTATTTT. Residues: CASSQGVTTDTQYF.

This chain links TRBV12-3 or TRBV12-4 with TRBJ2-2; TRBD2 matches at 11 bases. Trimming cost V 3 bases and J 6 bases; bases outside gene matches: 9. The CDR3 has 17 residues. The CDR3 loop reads CASSLLRTSGSAGELFF. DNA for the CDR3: TGTGCCAGCAGTTTGCTACGGACTAGCGGGTCCGCCGGGGAGCTGTTTTTT.

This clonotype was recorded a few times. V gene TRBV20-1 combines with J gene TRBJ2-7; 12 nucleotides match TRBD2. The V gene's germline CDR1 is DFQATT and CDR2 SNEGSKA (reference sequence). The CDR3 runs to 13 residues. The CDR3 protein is CSATSGRTDEQYF. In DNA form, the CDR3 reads TGCAGCGCAACTAGCGGGAGGACGGACGAGCAGTACTTC.

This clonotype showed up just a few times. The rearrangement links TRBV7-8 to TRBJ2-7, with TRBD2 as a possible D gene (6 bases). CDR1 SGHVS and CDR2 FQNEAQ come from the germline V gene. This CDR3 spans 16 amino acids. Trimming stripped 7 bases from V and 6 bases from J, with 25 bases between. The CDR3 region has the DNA TGTGCCAGCACCCCCCGGGGGTCCCCTTCCCTTGGCGAGCAGTACTTC. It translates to CASTPRGSPSLGEQYF.

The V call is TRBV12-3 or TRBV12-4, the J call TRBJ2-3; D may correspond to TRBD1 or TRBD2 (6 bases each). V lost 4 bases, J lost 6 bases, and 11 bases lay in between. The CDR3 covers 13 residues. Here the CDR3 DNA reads TGTGCCAGCAGTTCCGGGGGCTTGGATACGCAGTATTTT. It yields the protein CASSSGGLDTQYF.

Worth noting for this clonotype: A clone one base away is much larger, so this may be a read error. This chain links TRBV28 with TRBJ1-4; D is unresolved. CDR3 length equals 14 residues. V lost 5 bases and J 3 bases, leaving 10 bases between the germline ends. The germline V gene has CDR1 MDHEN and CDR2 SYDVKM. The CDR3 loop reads CASSVLVANEKLFF. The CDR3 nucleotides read TGTGCCAGCAGTGTACTGGTCGCTAATGAAAAACTGTTTTTT.

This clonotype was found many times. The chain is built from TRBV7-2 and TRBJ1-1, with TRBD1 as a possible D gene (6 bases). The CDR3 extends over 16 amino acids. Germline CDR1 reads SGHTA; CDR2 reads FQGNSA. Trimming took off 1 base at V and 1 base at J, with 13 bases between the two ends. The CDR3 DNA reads TGTGCCAGCAGCTTAGTGTCGGGGGGCCCGAACACTGAAGCTTTCTTT. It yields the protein CASSLVSGGPNTEAFF.

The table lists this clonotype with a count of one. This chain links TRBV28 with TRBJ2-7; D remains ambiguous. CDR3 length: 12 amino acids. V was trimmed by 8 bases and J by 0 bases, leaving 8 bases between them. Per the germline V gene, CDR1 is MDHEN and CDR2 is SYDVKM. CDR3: CASGKLSYEQYF. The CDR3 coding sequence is TGTGCCAGCGGCAAGCTCTCCTACGAGCAGTACTTC.

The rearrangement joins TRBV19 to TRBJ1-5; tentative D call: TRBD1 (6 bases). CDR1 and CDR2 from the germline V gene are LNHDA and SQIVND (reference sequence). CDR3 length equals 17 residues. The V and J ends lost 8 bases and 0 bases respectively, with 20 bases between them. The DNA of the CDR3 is TGTGCCAGTCACCATAGGACAGCCGACTATAGCAATCAGCCCCAGCATTTT. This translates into CASHHRTADYSNQPQHF.

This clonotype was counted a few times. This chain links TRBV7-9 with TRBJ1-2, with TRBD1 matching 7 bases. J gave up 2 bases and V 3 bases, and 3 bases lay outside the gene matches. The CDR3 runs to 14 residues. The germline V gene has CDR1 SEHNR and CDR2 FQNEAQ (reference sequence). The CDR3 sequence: CASSLLQGNYGYTF. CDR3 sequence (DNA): TGTGCCAGCAGCTTGCTACAGGGGAACTATGGCTACACCTTC.

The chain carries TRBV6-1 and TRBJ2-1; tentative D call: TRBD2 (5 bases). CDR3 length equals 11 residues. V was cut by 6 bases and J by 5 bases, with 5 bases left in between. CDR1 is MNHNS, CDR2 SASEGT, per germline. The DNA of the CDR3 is TGTGCCAGCAGCGGGGACAATGAGCAGTTCTTC. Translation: CASSGDNEQFF.

CDR3 loop: CASSDGTAGYGYTF. Written as DNA, the CDR3 is TGTGCCAGCAGTGATGGGACAGCCGGCTATGGCTACACCTTC. The rearrangement uses TRBV28 and TRBJ1-2, with 7 bases that match TRBD1. The CDR3 length is 14 residues. Per germline, CDR1 MDHEN and CDR2 SYDVKM. V dropped 5 bases and J dropped 4; count of bases not matched to a gene: 7.

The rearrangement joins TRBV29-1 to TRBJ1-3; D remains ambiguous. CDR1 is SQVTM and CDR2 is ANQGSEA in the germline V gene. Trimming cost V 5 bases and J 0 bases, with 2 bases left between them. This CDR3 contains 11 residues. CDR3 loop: CSVNSGNTIYF. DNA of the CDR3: TGCAGCGTTAACTCTGGAAACACCATATATTTT.